This T cell receptor beta chain was found in a study of cytomegalovirus exposure and HLA in healthy donors. Study-wide results and caveats: DRB1 had the most TCR associations and HLA-C the fewest, a later analysis found, with rates varying by HLA locus. The authors enumerated 150 to 200 TCR beta chains as linked to cytomegalovirus. A later analysis associated 15,000 to 20,000 TCR beta sequences with HLA alleles at a 0.05 false discovery rate.

A multiplex PCR was run with 60 Vbeta primers and 13 Jbeta primers. Sequencing was performed with immunoSEQ multiplex PCR; in TCRdb, only in-frame clones are kept and a portion is missing. The data show roughly 100,000 clones, 60% to 80% seen once. For this clone: Its specificity is unknown.

The CDR3 length is 14 residues. Looked up from germline, CDR1 is ENHRY and CDR2 is SYGVKD. The V gene end was trimmed by 10 bases and the J gene end by 6 bases; junction bases not matched to a gene: 14. This TCR derives from a man aged 30 to 45 in good health and CMV-seronegative. The sequencing sample was made of PBMCs. The genes are TRBV10-3 and TRBJ1-2, with 7 nucleotides matching TRBD1. The CDR3 DNA follows: TGTGCCACGAACTACAGGGGAGAGTTAGATGGCTACACCTTC. As protein: CATNYRGELDGYTF.